Reported below is one T cell receptor (beta chain). As yet, its antigen is unknown. Additional DNA sequences in this sample encode the identical CDR3. These data belong to a study of shared clonotypes between healthy human individuals. Method: immunoSEQ multiplex PCR; TCRdb's copy keeps in-frame clones and lacks some. This table has about 2.4 million clones, approximately 94% appearing once. CD4+ cells underwent separation, giving CD45RA+ naive and CD45RA-negative memory subsets. Study-level points and caveats: Clonotypes that were shared across four donors made up 4% to 6% of naive CD4 clonotypes.

The receptor comes from a man between 18 and 35 years old in good health. Sequencing input: naive CD4+ T cells sorted from blood. Subset reported: CD45RA+ positively selected.

CDR3 sequence: CASSLSGQPQHF. The CDR3 region has the DNA TGTGCCAGCAGCTTATCGGGGCAGCCCCAGCATTTT. The chain is built from TRBV13 and TRBJ1-5, with D uncertain. This CDR3 comprises 12 residues. The germline V gene encodes CDR1 PRHDT and CDR2 FYEKMQ (reference sequence). V lost 2 bases and J lost 7, with 6 bases in between.